This TCR beta chain emerged from a study of blood T cell repertoires in COVID-19. Study in general: Donors in the United States, Italy and Spain gave samples during acute or convalescent COVID-19. Sample material is recorded as cDNA or gDNA derived from T cells, B-cell-depleted T cells, or PBMCs.

Per the study methods: Estimation of nucleated cell counts was performed using reference gene primer amplification. Generated by immunoSEQ multiplex PCR, the TCRdb table keeps only in-frame clones and is missing some. The DNA gave D and trimming, while V, J and clone size come from that table. The sample shows around 220,000 clones, 82% of them seen only once. V was pared by 4 bases and J by 7 bases, with 6 bases of the junction left unmatched. The CDR3 has 15 residues. The germline CDR1 and CDR2 sequences are SNHLY and FYNNEI. The rearrangement uses TRBV2 and TRBJ1-5, with 11 bases matching TRBD1. The sequenced sample was peripheral blood. This sequence originates from a woman at least 80 years old with active or convalescent COVID-19. CDR3: CASSGTGGEGQPQHF. The DNA for the CDR3 is TGTGCCAGCAGTGGGACAGGGGGCGAAGGACAGCCCCAGCATTTT.